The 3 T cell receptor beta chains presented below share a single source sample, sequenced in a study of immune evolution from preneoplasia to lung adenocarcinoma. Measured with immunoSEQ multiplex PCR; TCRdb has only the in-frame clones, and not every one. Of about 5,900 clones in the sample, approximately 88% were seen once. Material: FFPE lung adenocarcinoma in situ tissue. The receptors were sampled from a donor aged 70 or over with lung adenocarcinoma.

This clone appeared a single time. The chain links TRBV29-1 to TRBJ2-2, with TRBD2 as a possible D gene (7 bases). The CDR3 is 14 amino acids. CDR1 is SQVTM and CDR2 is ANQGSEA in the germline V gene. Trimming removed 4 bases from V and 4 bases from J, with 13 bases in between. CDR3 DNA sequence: TGCAGCGTTGGGGGGGGCCGGGGCACCGGGGAGCTGTTTTTT. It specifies CSVGGGRGTGELFF.

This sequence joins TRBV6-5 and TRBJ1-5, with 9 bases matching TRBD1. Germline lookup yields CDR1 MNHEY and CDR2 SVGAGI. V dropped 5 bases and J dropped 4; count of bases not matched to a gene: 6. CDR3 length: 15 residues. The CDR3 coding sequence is TGTGCCAGCAGTCCGCAGGGGACAGGGAATCAGCCCCAGCATTTT. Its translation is CASSPQGTGNQPQHF.

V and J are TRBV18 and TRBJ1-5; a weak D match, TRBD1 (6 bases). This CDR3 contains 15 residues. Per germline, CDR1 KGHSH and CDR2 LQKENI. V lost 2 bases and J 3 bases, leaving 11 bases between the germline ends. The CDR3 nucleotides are TGTGCCAGCTCACCAATACAGGGTCCCAATCAGCCCCAGCATTTT. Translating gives CASSPIQGPNQPQHF.